The 10 T cell receptor beta chains given below trace back to one sample, sequenced in a study of cytomegalovirus exposure and HLA in healthy donors. Produced via immunoSEQ multiplex PCR; TCRdb's table is partial and in-frame only. The table includes 75,000 to 95,000 clones, around 96% detected once. Sequencing input: PBMCs. The receptors originated from a man in his late teens or twenties in good health and CMV-seronegative.

This chain joins TRBV9 and TRBJ1-1; perhaps TRBD1 as D (5 bases). Trimming stripped 6 bases from V and 2 bases from J, with 14 bases between. The germline V gene encodes CDR1 SGDLS and CDR2 YYNGEE. The CDR3 has 14 residues. The CDR3 protein is CASNTQGLNTEAFF. CDR3 in DNA: TGTGCCAGCAACACGCAGGGTTTAAACACTGAAGCTTTCTTT.

CDR3 DNA: TGTGCCAGCAGCTTGGGTGCTAGCGGGGTCAATGAGCAGTTCTTC. Its translation is CASSLGASGVNEQFF. This sequence joins TRBV5-4 and TRBJ2-1; TRBD2 aligns across 9 bases. The CDR3 is 15 amino acids. CDR1 is SGHNT and CDR2 is YYREEE in the germline V gene (reference sequence). V lost 0 bases, J lost 6 bases, and 4 bases stayed unmatched.

The chain links TRBV11-2 to TRBJ1-1, with D maybe TRBD1 (6 bases). Per germline, CDR1 SGHAT and CDR2 FQNNGV. With 1 base removed from V and 3 bases from J, the gap between germline ends came to 12 bases. This CDR3 comprises 15 residues. The CDR3 region is CASSLAGYRDTEAFF. The CDR3, as DNA: TGTGCCAGCAGCTTAGCGGGGTACAGGGACACTGAAGCTTTCTTT. The full variable domain, completed using reference TRBV11-2 and TRBJ1-1, is EAGVAQSPRYKIIEKRQSVAFWCNPISGHATLYWYQQILGQGPKLLIQFQNNGVVDDSQLPKDRFSAERLKGVDSTLKIQPAKLEDSAVYLCASSLAGYRDTEAFFGQGTRLTVV.

The chain carries TRBV28 and TRBJ2-5, with 8 bases aligning to TRBD2. The ends lost 5 bases at V and 5 bases at J; junction bases unmatched: 16. The CDR3 totals 17 residues. In germline, CDR1 is MDHEN, CDR2 SYDVKM. CDR3 sequence: CASSPLVSGLAWETQYF. As DNA, the CDR3 is TGTGCCAGCAGTCCTCTCGTCAGTGGACTAGCATGGGAGACCCAGTACTTC.

This sequence joins TRBV27 and TRBJ2-1; 10 positions match TRBD2. Trimming removed 8 bases from V and 7 bases from J; junction bases left unmatched: 8. The CDR3 consists of 14 residues. In germline, CDR1 is MNHEY, CDR2 SMNVEV (reference sequence). The CDR3 coding sequence is TGTGCCAGCTATCAAGCGGGAGGGCCAAATGAGCAGTTCTTC. It codes for CASYQAGGPNEQFF.

The chain recombines TRBV2 with TRBJ1-1; D unclear. Trimming took 7 bases from V and 2 from J, leaving 14 bases between them. Germline lookup yields CDR1 SNHLY and CDR2 FYNNEI. The CDR3 loop spans 14 amino acids. DNA for the CDR3: TGTGCCAGCACCTATCGGGGAACAAACACTGAAGCTTTCTTT. Translating gives CASTYRGTNTEAFF. The full variable domain, with the rest looked up from reference TRBV2 and TRBJ1-1, is EPEVTQTPSHQVTQMGQEVILRCVPISNHLYFYWYRQILGQKVEFLVSFYNNEISEKSEIFDDQFSVERPDGSNFTLKIRSTKLEDSAMYFCASTYRGTNTEAFFGQGTRLTVV.

The V gene is TRBV18, the J gene TRBJ2-4; D is possibly TRBD1 (5 bases). Trimming pared 5 bases from V and 0 bases from J, leaving 14 bases between. The CDR3 sequence is 16 residues long. Germline CDR1 KGHSH, CDR2 LQKENI. The DNA for the CDR3 is TGTGCCAGCTCAGAAAGAAACAGGTTAGCCAAAAACATTCAGTACTTC. Encoded protein: CASSERNRLAKNIQYF.

The genes are TRBV28 and TRBJ2-7; D call uncertain. This CDR3 comprises 12 residues. Per germline, CDR1 MDHEN and CDR2 SYDVKM. The V and J ends lost 6 bases and 3 bases respectively, with 9 bases between them. The CDR3 coding sequence is TGTGCCAGCAGCCCTCCTTACTACGAGCAGTACTTC. Translated, it gives CASSPPYYEQYF.

CDR3 DNA sequence: TGTGCCAGCAGCGCTGGACACGCTAACTATGGCTACACCTTC. It is translated as CASSAGHANYGYTF. This chain joins TRBV9 and TRBJ1-2, with D possibly matching TRBD1 (5 bases). The germline V and J ends were trimmed by 3 bases and 0 bases, with 9 bases remaining between them. In germline, CDR1 is SGDLS, CDR2 YYNGEE. CDR3 length: 14 residues.

The rearrangement uses TRBV7-9 and TRBJ1-3; D possibly corresponds to TRBD1 (5 bases). V was pared by 5 bases and J by 1 base, with 12 bases between. The CDR3 contains 15 residues. CDR1 and CDR2 from the germline V gene are SEHNR and FQNEAQ (reference sequence). This CDR3 reads CASSRQIISGNTIYF. The CDR3 nucleotides read TGTGCCAGCAGCCGACAGATCATTTCTGGAAACACCATATATTTT.